This TCR beta chain comes out of a study of identifying expanded T cells in peripheral blood. No infections or other immune events were documented during collection. Remarks on this clone: At one end the junction does not follow the germline gene, possibly because of a read error.

Measured with immunoSEQ multiplex PCR; TCRdb has only the in-frame clones, and not every one. The sample includes 85,000 to 100,000 clones, around 89% of them seen just once. Germline V gives CDR1 SGHTA, CDR2 FQGTGA. The CDR3 totals 15 residues. This chain uses TRBV7-3 with TRBJ2-1, with a weak D call TRBD1 (6 bases). The sample consisted of blood. This receptor was taken from a person between 18 and 75 years old in good health. For the CDR3, the DNA is TGTGCCAGCAGCCTAACAGGTCAGGGGTACAATGAGCAGTTCTTC. Its protein product is CASSLTGQGYNEQFF.